The 28 T cell receptor beta chains listed next were all sequenced from one sample in a study of blood T cell repertoires in COVID-19. Clones were read by immunoSEQ multiplex PCR, and TCRdb kept only the in-frame ones, dropping some. The sample has under 250,000 clones; approximately 80% are singletons. Source material: peripheral blood. The source of these receptors is a woman aged 55-70 years who had recovered from COVID-19.

The chain recombines TRBV6-5 with TRBJ2-3; D may be TRBD1 (6 bases). Germline V gene sequence: CDR1 MNHEY, CDR2 SVGAGI. The CDR3 has 12 amino acids. V was cut by 6 bases and J by 5 bases, with 9 bases left in between. The CDR3 protein is CASRTQGDTQYF. The CDR3 DNA sequence: TGTGCCAGCAGAACACAGGGAGATACGCAGTATTTT.

This chain uses TRBV10-3 with TRBJ2-1; possible D gene TRBD2, 6 bases. The CDR3 is 16 residues long. Germline values: CDR1 ENHRY, CDR2 SYGVKD. Trimming took 0 bases from V and 6 from J, leaving 15 bases between them. DNA for the CDR3: TGTGCCATCAGTGAGTCGGCGGGGCCCCAGCTCAATGAGCAGTTCTTC. It specifies CAISESAGPQLNEQFF.

V gene TRBV3-1 (or the pseudogene TRBV3-2) combines with J gene TRBJ2-1; possibly TRBD2 for D (6 bases). Germline values: CDR1 LGHDT, CDR2 YNNKEL (reference sequence). The CDR3 runs 14 residues. Trimming pared 4 bases from V and 6 bases from J, leaving 13 bases between. In nucleotides, the CDR3 is TGTGCCAGCAGCCGTCAGCTGGGGGGCAATGAGCAGTTCTTC. Its protein product is CASSRQLGGNEQFF.

The chain employs TRBV3-1 (or the pseudogene TRBV3-2) and TRBJ1-4; weak D call: TRBD1 (6 bases). The V and J ends lost 3 bases and 0 bases respectively, with 8 bases between them. Looked up from germline, CDR1 is LGHDT and CDR2 is YNNKEL (reference sequence). This CDR3 has 15 amino acids. Here the CDR3 reads CASSQAGATNEKLFF. The CDR3 DNA reads as TGTGCCAGCAGCCAGGCAGGGGCAACTAATGAAAAACTGTTTTTT.

Remarks on this clone: Other DNA sequences in the sample encode the same CDR3. The CDR3, as DNA: TGTGCCAGCAGTCCACAGGGGAACTATGGCTACACCTTC. Translation: CASSPQGNYGYTF. The chain recombines TRBV7-9 with TRBJ1-2, with TRBD1 matching over 7 bases. V dropped 6 bases and J dropped 2; count of bases not matched to a gene: 3. The CDR3 is 13 amino acids. Per the germline V gene, CDR1 is SEHNR and CDR2 is FQNEAQ (reference sequence).

The rearrangement links TRBV18 to TRBJ1-5; D is perhaps TRBD1 (5 bases). CDR1 is KGHSH and CDR2 is LQKENI in the germline V gene. This CDR3 contains 13 residues. Trimming took 2 bases from V and 4 from J, leaving 6 bases between them. The CDR3 nucleotides are TGTGCCAGCTCACCAGCAGGGAATCAGCCCCAGCATTTT. It translates to CASSPAGNQPQHF.

V usage is TRBV7-9 and J usage is TRBJ2-1; 8 bases map to TRBD2. The CDR3 has 15 amino acids. CDR1 SEHNR and CDR2 FQNEAQ come from the germline V gene (reference sequence). V shed 8 bases and J 6 bases; nucleotides not matched to a gene: 12. The CDR3 spells CASVLRGGRVNEQFF. The CDR3 coding sequence is TGTGCCAGCGTCCTCCGGGGGGGCCGTGTCAATGAGCAGTTCTTC.

The CDR3 region is CASSYDSSATYGYTF. CDR3 DNA: TGTGCCAGCAGTTACGATAGTTCTGCGACATATGGCTACACCTTC. The rearrangement links TRBV6-5 to TRBJ1-2; the D is unclear. The V gene's germline CDR1 is MNHEY and CDR2 SVGAGI. The CDR3 loop spans 15 amino acids. Trimming took 2 bases from V and 5 from J, leaving 15 bases between them.

The V call is TRBV5-1, the J call TRBJ2-7; maybe TRBD2 (6 bases). The germline V gene encodes CDR1 SGHRS and CDR2 YFSETQ. The V and J ends lost 4 bases and 2 bases respectively, with 16 bases between them. This CDR3 spans 15 amino acids. CDR3 amino acids: CASSQQPGLAYEQYF. The CDR3 DNA is TGCGCCAGCAGCCAACAGCCGGGACTTGCCTACGAGCAGTACTTC.

The rearrangement uses TRBV2 and TRBJ2-1; 7 bases map to TRBD2. The CDR3 length is 14 residues. V lost 3 bases to trimming and J lost 8 bases; unmatched junction nucleotides: 7. CDR1 is SNHLY and CDR2 is FYNNEI in the germline V gene. The CDR3 region is CASSDPAGRDEQFF. The CDR3 coding sequence is TGTGCCAGCAGTGATCCAGCGGGGAGGGATGAGCAGTTCTTC.

The V gene is TRBV7-2, the J gene TRBJ2-7, with 13 nucleotides matching TRBD2. The CDR3 is made up of 15 amino acids. Trimming cost V 3 bases and J 4 bases; bases outside gene matches: 3. Per germline, CDR1 SGHTA and CDR2 FQGNSA. CDR3 DNA sequence: TGTGCCAGCAGCTTCGGACTAGCGGGGGCTTACGAGCAGTACTTC. Translated: CASSFGLAGAYEQYF.

A few counts support this clone. The V and J genes are TRBV9 and TRBJ1-3, with a tentative D call TRBD1 (5 bases). Germline lookup yields CDR1 SGDLS and CDR2 YYNGEE. CDR3 length: 16 residues. V lost 4 bases, J lost 2 bases, and 16 bases lay in between. CDR3 protein: CASSSRQGPPGNTIYF. The CDR3 DNA follows: TGTGCCAGCAGCTCCAGGCAGGGTCCACCTGGAAACACCATATATTTT.

This clone showed up just once. The rearrangement joins TRBV6-5 to TRBJ1-1; D not certain. Trimming pared 10 bases from V and 1 base from J, leaving 13 bases between. The CDR3 is 13 residues long. CDR1 and CDR2 from the germline V gene are MNHEY and SVGAGI. The CDR3 loop is CATQITRNTEAFF. In DNA, the CDR3 is TGTGCCACCCAAATCACCAGGAACACTGAAGCTTTCTTT.

The chain links TRBV19 to TRBJ1-4; D gene unclear. Germline V gene data show CDR1 as LNHDA and CDR2 as SQIVND (reference sequence). This CDR3 is built from 15 residues. V was trimmed by 6 bases and J by 12 bases, leaving 23 bases between them. CDR3 DNA: TGTGCCAGTAGCCTAAATCACGCCGGGCTGAGGGAACTGTTTTTT. Translated: CASSLNHAGLRELFF.

V is TRBV19 and J is TRBJ1-2; 7 positions match TRBD1. V lost 3 bases to trimming and J lost 2 bases; unmatched junction nucleotides: 6. CDR3 length: 15 residues. Germline values: CDR1 LNHDA, CDR2 SQIVND (reference sequence). The DNA of the CDR3 is TGTGCCAGTAGTATTTCCGGACAGGAAAACTATGGCTACACCTTC. It codes for CASSISGQENYGYTF.

The chain couples TRBV7-8 to TRBJ2-7; 8 positions match TRBD1. CDR1 is SGHVS and CDR2 is FQNEAQ in the germline V gene. CDR3 length: 14 amino acids. The trim removed 5 bases at V and 6 bases at J, leaving 9 bases unmatched. CDR3 bases: TGTGCCAGCAGCCCCGACAGGGGCTCGGCCGAGCAGTACTTC. Translated: CASSPDRGSAEQYF.

The chain links TRBV7-2 to TRBJ2-5, with 7 positions matching TRBD1. Germline lookup yields CDR1 SGHTA and CDR2 FQGNSA. Losses at the gene ends were 4 bases for V and 4 bases for J; bases not matched to a gene: 12. This CDR3 is 16 amino acids long. CDR3 region: CASSWTGTAGGETQYF. The CDR3 DNA reads as TGTGCCAGCAGCTGGACGGGGACAGCCGGCGGAGAGACCCAGTACTTC.

The CDR3 region is CARSLRGTNTEAFF. DNA for the CDR3: TGTGCCAGAAGCTTGAGGGGTACGAACACTGAAGCTTTCTTT. The J gene is TRBJ1-1, the V gene TRBV5-3; TRBD1 might be the D (5 bases). TRBV5-3 has ORF status, its function being uncertain. This CDR3 region has 14 residues. The germline V and J ends were trimmed by 1 base and 1 base, with 8 bases remaining between them.

This clone showed up just once. The genes are TRBV7-2 and TRBJ2-2; 8 positions agree with TRBD2. The CDR3 contains 17 residues. Germline CDR1 is SGHTA and CDR2 is FQGNSA. J gave up 6 bases and V 2 bases, and 11 bases lay outside the gene matches. The CDR3 DNA follows: TGTGCCAGCAGCTTAAGTCGGCTAGCGGGCCCTGCCGGGGAGCTGTTTTTT. Residues: CASSLSRLAGPAGELFF.

The J gene is TRBJ1-2, the V gene TRBV30; 8 nucleotides agree with TRBD1. The germline CDR1 and CDR2 sequences are GTSNPN and SVGIG (reference sequence). Trimming cost V 4 bases and J 0 bases; bases outside gene matches: 4. The CDR3 extends over 14 amino acids. In DNA form, the CDR3 reads TGTGCCTGGACAGGGGGCCTATCTAACTATGGCTACACCTTC. Amino acids: CAWTGGLSNYGYTF. Using reference TRBV30 and TRBJ1-2 for the parts outside the CDR3, the full variable domain is SQTIHQWPATLVQPVGSPLSLECTVEGTSNPNLYWYRQAAGRGLQLLFYSVGIGQISSEVPQNLSASRPQDRQFILSSKKLLLSDSGFYLCAWTGGLSNYGYTFGSGTRLTVV.

The gene calls are TRBV27 and TRBJ1-2, with 8 bases fitting TRBD1. The CDR3 is 14 residues long. Germline assignment: CDR1 MNHEY and CDR2 SMNVEV (reference sequence). After removal of 8 bases from V and 4 bases from J, the junction contained 9 bases not matched to a gene. CDR3 region: CASGPGQVLYGYTF. The CDR3 nucleotides read TGTGCCAGCGGACCGGGACAGGTGCTCTATGGCTACACCTTC.

This rearrangement joins TRBV9 to TRBJ2-7; D possibly corresponds to TRBD1 (6 bases). The CDR3 has 15 amino acids. Trimming took 0 bases from V and 0 from J, leaving 10 bases between them. CDR1 SGDLS and CDR2 YYNGEE come from the germline V gene. The CDR3 nucleotides are TGTGCCAGCAGCGTAGCAGGGGTGGGCTCCTACGAGCAGTACTTC. Amino acids: CASSVAGVGSYEQYF.

This clone occurred a few times. In DNA form, the CDR3 reads TGTGCCAGCAAAGGACAGGTCACCACTGAAGCTTTCTTT. Translation gives CASKGQVTTEAFF. The rearrangement links TRBV2 to TRBJ1-1; the match to TRBD1 covers 7 bases. CDR1 is SNHLY and CDR2 is FYNNEI in the germline V gene. This CDR3 spans 13 amino acids. Trimming cost V 7 bases and J 4 bases; bases outside gene matches: 6.

The chain has TRBV5-1 and TRBJ2-7, with 7 bases lining up with TRBD1. Germline trimming cut 2 bases from V and 1 base from J; bases unmatched to any gene: 3. The CDR3 has 14 residues. Germline CDR1 reads SGHRS; CDR2 reads YFSETQ. CDR3 bases: TGCGCCAGCAGCTTTCGGACAGGTTCCTACGAGCAGTACTTC. Translated: CASSFRTGSYEQYF.

J is TRBJ1-6 and V is TRBV7-9, with 11 bases lining up with TRBD1. The ends lost 4 bases at V and 8 bases at J; junction bases unmatched: 7. Germline V gives CDR1 SEHNR, CDR2 FQNEAQ (reference sequence). The CDR3 sequence is 16 residues long. CDR3 sequence: CASSSSGQGGYSPLHF. DNA for the CDR3: TGTGCCAGCAGCTCATCGGGACAGGGGGGATATTCACCCCTCCACTTT. Complete variable domain (other parts from reference TRBV7-9 and TRBJ1-6): DTGVSQNPRHKITKRGQNVTFRCDPISEHNRLYWYRQTLGQGPEFLTYFQNEAQLEKSRLLSDRFSAERPKGSFSTLEIQRTEQGDSAMYLCASSSSGQGGYSPLHFGNGTRLTVT.

This clone has only one observation. J is TRBJ2-3 and V is TRBV24-1; TRBD2 matches at 12 bases. V was clipped by 3 bases and J by 4 bases; unmatched bases: 4. CDR3 length: 16 amino acids. Germline values: CDR1 KGHDR, CDR2 SFDVKD. The CDR3 here is CATSDPLAGGADTQYF. DNA for the CDR3: TGTGCCACCAGTGATCCACTAGCGGGGGGAGCAGATACGCAGTATTTT.

The chain joins TRBV5-5 to TRBJ1-1; 8 bases match TRBD1. With V trimmed by 2 bases and J by 1 base, 1 base remained unmatched. Germline-derived CDR1 and CDR2 are SGHKS and YYEKEE (reference sequence). The CDR3 consists of 14 residues. CDR3 sequence: CASSFTGGNTEAFF. The CDR3 nucleotides are TGTGCCAGCAGCTTTACAGGGGGGAACACTGAAGCTTTCTTT.

The chain carries TRBV29-1 and TRBJ1-2; D is possibly TRBD1 (5 bases). Trimming took off 8 bases at V and 5 bases at J, with 15 bases between the two ends. The CDR3 runs 12 residues. Germline V gives CDR1 SQVTM, CDR2 ANQGSEA. The CDR3 nucleotides are TGCAGCTCGGATCTGGGGGGGTATGGCTACACCTTC. This gives the protein CSSDLGGYGYTF.